These 27 T cell receptor beta chains were all obtained from the same sample, sequenced in a study of blood T cell repertoires in COVID-19. The assay was immunoSEQ multiplex PCR, and TCRdb's table has in-frame clones only and misses some. Among a few hundred thousand clones, 70% to 90% were seen once, and the ten largest hold around 2.7%. Sequencing was performed on peripheral blood. The receptors stem from a man aged 55 to 69 with acute or convalescent COVID-19.

The chain is built from TRBV7-8 and TRBJ2-7; D gene uncertain. Deletions cut 3 bases from V and 4 bases from J, with 13 bases between. CDR3 size: 14 residues. Germline V gene sequence: CDR1 SGHVS, CDR2 FQNEAQ. The CDR3: CASSFSEIYYEQYF. For the CDR3, the DNA is TGTGCCAGCAGCTTCTCCGAGATTTATTACGAGCAGTACTTC.

V and J are TRBV9 and TRBJ1-3; D possibly corresponds to TRBD1 (6 bases). V was shortened by 3 bases and J by 0 bases, with 13 bases between the two germline ends. The CDR3 runs 16 residues. Germline CDR1 reads SGDLS; CDR2 reads YYNGEE. The CDR3 bases are TGTGCCAGCAGCGCCCCAGGGACACCCTCTGGAAACACCATATATTTT. Translated, it gives CASSAPGTPSGNTIYF. Complete variable domain (other parts from reference TRBV9 and TRBJ1-3): DSGVTQTPKHLITATGQRVTLRCSPRSGDLSVYWYQQSLDQGLQFLIQYYNGEERAKGNILERFSAQQFPDLHSELNLSSLELGDSALYFCASSAPGTPSGNTIYFGEGSWLTVV.

This clone was detected a few times. The J gene is TRBJ2-7, the V gene TRBV3-1 (or the pseudogene TRBV3-2); TRBD1 is a possible D gene (6 bases). Germline V gene data show CDR1 as LGHDT and CDR2 as YNNKEL (reference sequence). This CDR3 is 14 amino acids long. Between the trimmed V and J ends, which lost 3 bases and 7 bases, there was a span of 16 bases. In nucleotides, the CDR3 is TGTGCCAGCAGCCATACCTCAGGGGCGCGTGAGCAGTACTTC. This encodes CASSHTSGAREQYF.

The chain carries TRBV6-5 and TRBJ1-6; D remains ambiguous. Trimming cost V 4 bases and J 7 bases, with 5 bases left between them. The CDR3 spans 12 residues. In germline, CDR1 is MNHEY, CDR2 SVGAGI. CDR3: CASSSLNSPLHF. The CDR3 DNA sequence: TGTGCCAGCAGTTCCTTGAATTCACCCCTCCACTTT.

The chain combines TRBV6-5 with TRBJ2-7; D is perhaps TRBD1 (6 bases). The CDR3 covers 12 residues. Trimming shortened V by 7 bases and J by 6 bases, and 13 bases separated the two germline ends. The V gene's germline CDR1 is MNHEY and CDR2 SVGAGI. The CDR3 sequence: CASTGQLSEQYF. CDR3 bases: TGTGCCAGCACCGGACAGTTGAGCGAGCAGTACTTC.

The chain couples TRBV5-1 to TRBJ1-5; D is perhaps TRBD1 (6 bases). The germline CDR1 and CDR2 sequences are SGHRS and YFSETQ. This CDR3 has 15 amino acids. V lost 0 bases to trimming and J lost 3 bases, with 10 bases between them. The CDR3 nucleotides read TGCGCCAGCAGCTTGGAGACAGGACTCAATCAGCCCCAGCATTTT. Translation gives CASSLETGLNQPQHF.

The chain employs TRBV6-5 and TRBJ1-3, with TRBD1 identical over 8 bases. The CDR3 totals 15 residues. Trimming removed 7 bases from V and 4 bases from J; junction bases left unmatched: 9. Germline values: CDR1 MNHEY, CDR2 SVGAGI. The CDR3 loop is CASNPDRGGGNTIYF. The CDR3 bases are TGTGCCAGCAACCCCGACAGGGGAGGAGGAAACACCATATATTTT.

V gene TRBV5-1 combines with J gene TRBJ1-1; no firm D call. The CDR3 runs to 14 residues. V was trimmed by 4 bases and J by 8 bases, leaving 18 bases between them. The germline CDR1 and CDR2 sequences are SGHRS and YFSETQ. The CDR3 spells CASSRLGESGEAFF. The CDR3 DNA reads TGCGCCAGCAGCCGGTTGGGAGAATCGGGGGAAGCTTTCTTT.

The chain links TRBV2 to TRBJ2-4; D might be TRBD1 (7 bases). The V gene lost 9 bases and the J gene lost 4 bases, with 13 bases spanning the gap. CDR3 length: 13 residues. The germline V gene has CDR1 SNHLY and CDR2 FYNNEI. The CDR3 loop is CARRGQPKNIQYF. The CDR3 DNA reads as TGTGCCAGGCGGGGACAGCCAAAAAACATTCAGTACTTC.

The chain joins TRBV3-1 (or the pseudogene TRBV3-2) to TRBJ1-5; 7 bases line up with TRBD1. The germline V gene encodes CDR1 LGHDT and CDR2 YNNKEL (reference sequence). The junction had 8 bases not matched to a gene; V was cut back by 5 bases and J by 4 bases. This CDR3 is built from 15 residues. The CDR3 DNA follows: TGTGCCAGCAGCTATTCGGGACAGTCGAATCAGCCCCAGCATTTT. Translation: CASSYSGQSNQPQHF.

This clone was seen more than once but under ten times. This chain links TRBV5-1 with TRBJ1-1, with D maybe TRBD1 (5 bases). CDR1 and CDR2 (germline): SGHRS, YFSETQ. CDR3 length: 14 amino acids. Trimming took 0 bases from V and 1 from J, leaving 7 bases between them. The chain's CDR3 is CASSLVGGNTEAFF. CDR3 nucleotides: TGCGCCAGCAGCTTGGTCGGGGGGAACACTGAAGCTTTCTTT.

The CDR3 sequence is CASSLGSGQGGEQYF. The CDR3 DNA is TGTGCCAGCAGCTTAGGGTCGGGACAGGGGGGCGAGCAGTACTTC. The chain joins TRBV7-9 to TRBJ2-7, with 11 bases identical to TRBD1. The V gene's germline CDR1 is SEHNR and CDR2 FQNEAQ (reference sequence). Trimming removed 1 base from V and 6 bases from J; junction bases left unmatched: 5. This CDR3 contains 15 residues. The full variable domain, in which reference TRBV7-9 and TRBJ2-7 provide the parts outside the CDR3, is DTGVSQNPRHKITKRGQNVTFRCDPISEHNRLYWYRQTLGQGPEFLTYFQNEAQLEKSRLLSDRFSAERPKGSFSTLEIQRTEQGDSAMYLCASSLGSGQGGEQYFGPGTRLTVT.

This clone was counted once. The chain recombines TRBV28 with TRBJ1-2; no definite D call. The CDR3 spans 16 residues. V lost 5 bases, J lost 2 bases, and 18 bases lay in between. Per germline, CDR1 MDHEN and CDR2 SYDVKM. CDR3 coding DNA: TGTGCCAGCAGTCCGAACGGGAGAGGCCAAAACTATGGCTACACCTTC. Translating gives CASSPNGRGQNYGYTF.

J is TRBJ1-4 and V is TRBV6-1; D is ambiguous. This CDR3 has 15 residues. V was pared by 1 base and J by 5 bases, with 11 bases between. CDR1 and CDR2 (germline): MNHNS, SASEGT. CDR3: CASSEGRDTNEKLFF. The CDR3 nucleotides are TGTGCCAGCAGTGAAGGGAGGGATACAAATGAAAAACTGTTTTTT.

The gene calls are TRBV5-1 and TRBJ2-2, with D unclear. The CDR3 sequence is 16 residues long. From germline, CDR1 is SGHRS and CDR2 YFSETQ. Trimming stripped 2 bases from V and 0 bases from J, with 11 bases between. The CDR3 DNA reads as TGCGCCAGCAGCTTTAGAATTACAGCGAACACCGGGGAGCTGTTTTTT. As protein: CASSFRITANTGELFF.

The rearrangement joins TRBV20-1 to TRBJ2-1; TRBD2 is a possible D gene (6 bases). The CDR3 spans 12 residues. V dropped 3 bases and J dropped 10 bases, with 13 bases sitting between them. Germline lookup yields CDR1 DFQATT and CDR2 SNEGSKA (reference sequence). CDR3: CSASRGAAEQFF. The CDR3 region has the DNA TGCAGTGCTAGTCGCGGGGCGGCCGAGCAGTTCTTC.

This chain links TRBV21-1 with TRBJ1-5. TRBV21-1 is a pseudogene. The CDR3 is 15 residues long. The CDR3 DNA is TGTGCCAGCAGCAGCCGGAGTTATAGCAATCAGCCCCAGCATTTT. It specifies CASSSRSYSNQPQHF.

This sequence joins TRBV7-9 and TRBJ2-1, with 8 nucleotides matching TRBD1. Trimming took 5 bases from V and 0 from J; bases not matched to a gene: 6. The germline gives CDR1 SEHNR, CDR2 FQNEAQ (reference sequence). CDR3 length equals 16 residues. The CDR3 here is CASSIGQGSSYNEQFF. In DNA form, the CDR3 reads TGTGCCAGCAGCATTGGACAGGGCAGCTCCTACAATGAGCAGTTCTTC.

This clone was seen many times. Here the CDR3 DNA reads TGTGCCAGCAACACCCCGCAGGGAACTGAAGCTTTCTTT. The encoded protein is CASNTPQGTEAFF. The chain combines TRBV12-3 or TRBV12-4 with TRBJ1-1; possible D gene TRBD1, 5 bases. With 7 bases removed from V and 5 bases from J, the gap between germline ends came to 14 bases. The CDR3 spans 13 residues.

The V call is TRBV5-4, the J call TRBJ2-5, with 8 bases fitting TRBD2. From germline, CDR1 is SGHNT and CDR2 YYREEE (reference sequence). The CDR3 has 16 residues. Trimming at V came to 4 bases and at J to 6 bases, leaving 14 bases not matched to a gene. The CDR3 loop reads CASSGISGELRKTQYF. For the CDR3, the DNA is TGTGCCAGCAGCGGGATTAGCGGGGAACTTAGGAAGACCCAGTACTTC.

This rearrangement joins TRBV18 to TRBJ1-2; D is perhaps TRBD1 (5 bases). Germline-derived CDR1 and CDR2 are KGHSH and LQKENI. The CDR3 loop spans 11 amino acids. Trimming removed 3 bases from V and 11 bases from J, with 10 bases in between. Written as DNA, the CDR3 is TGTGCCAGCTCACCGGGGCAGTATTACACCTTC. The encoded protein is CASSPGQYYTF.

The chain links TRBV7-6 to TRBJ2-3, with TRBD2 as a possible D gene (6 bases). The CDR3 has 15 amino acids. The ends were cut back, 0 bases at V and 3 bases at J, with 10 bases in the middle. Germline V gene data show CDR1 as SGHVS and CDR2 as FNYEAQ. This chain's CDR3 is CASSLADGGTDTQYF. The CDR3 DNA follows: TGTGCCAGCAGCTTAGCGGATGGAGGGACAGATACGCAGTATTTT.

The chain recombines TRBV3-1 (or the pseudogene TRBV3-2) with TRBJ1-6; D remains ambiguous. V was shortened by 1 base and J by 10 bases, with 14 bases between the two germline ends. The CDR3 has 15 amino acids. The germline gives CDR1 LGHDT, CDR2 YNNKEL (reference sequence). CDR3 sequence reads: CASSQGKWSESPLHF. CDR3 coding DNA: TGTGCCAGCAGCCAAGGGAAGTGGAGCGAGTCACCCCTCCACTTT.

The CDR3 is CASSLTAQGSGELFF. In DNA form, the CDR3 reads TGTGCCAGCAGCTTAACCGCGCAGGGCTCCGGGGAGCTGTTTTTT. The V call is TRBV7-2, the J call TRBJ2-2; TRBD1 might be the D (5 bases). Trimming stripped 2 bases from V and 6 bases from J, with 13 bases between. Germline V CDR1 and CDR2: SGHTA, FQGNSA. This CDR3 is built from 15 residues.

This clone was picked up a small number of times. The chain combines TRBV6-1 with TRBJ1-3; 7 bases agree with TRBD1. This CDR3 is built from 16 residues. Losses at the gene ends were 3 bases for V and 0 bases for J; bases not matched to a gene: 5. Germline-derived CDR1 and CDR2 are MNHNS and SASEGT. CDR3 in DNA: TGTGCCAGCAGTGATCGGGCAGGGGGCTCTGGAAACACCATATATTTT. This translates into CASSDRAGGSGNTIYF.

The chain links TRBV14 to TRBJ1-1; 10 nucleotides agree with TRBD1. Germline CDR1 reads SGHDN; CDR2 reads FVKESK. J was trimmed by 2 bases and V by 10 bases; bases with no gene match: 16. The CDR3 spans 17 residues. CDR3 nucleotides: TGTGCCACCCAACCCCCCGGGACAGGGGACCTTAACACTGAAGCTTTCTTT. Its protein product is CATQPPGTGDLNTEAFF.

This clone was recorded a few times. The J gene is TRBJ1-5, the V gene TRBV19, with D perhaps TRBD1 (5 bases). Germline V CDR1 and CDR2: LNHDA, SQIVND (reference sequence). With 6 bases removed from V and 7 bases from J, the gap between germline ends came to 16 bases. There are 14 residues in the CDR3. The CDR3 DNA follows: TGTGCCAGTAGGCAAACAGGTTGGGGACAGCCCCAGCATTTT. It codes for CASRQTGWGQPQHF.